This T cell receptor beta chain was identified in a study of Graves' ophthalmopathy and Graves' hyperthyroidism (dated by TCRdb to 2016 to 2018). Describing the broader study: Peripheral blood was collected before any treatment was given, at the time of initial diagnosis. To explore V-J signatures distinguishing ophthalmopathy from hyperthyroidism, a discovery set of around 97 patients (roughly 45 ophthalmopathy, roughly 55 stable hyperthyroidism) was enrolled. Once sampling was done, hyperthyroidism patients were given methimazole at a starting dose of 30 mg daily, while ophthalmopathy patients were given high-dose intravenous methylprednisolone. T-cell repertoires of thyroid tissue and blood were compared in more than five hyperthyroidism patients. For independent validation, a separate cohort was made up of 18 to 20 hyperthyroidism patients plus 17 patients who later progressed from hyperthyroidism to ophthalmopathy. The roughly 99 discovery patients were divided at random into training and test sets in a 7:3 ratio. The study used signatures of the TCR beta repertoire to tell Graves' ophthalmopathy apart from Graves' hyperthyroidism and to predict which patients would progress to ophthalmopathy. In total, approximately 130 blood samples were TCR-sequenced: some 40 ophthalmopathy, 75 hyperthyroidism and some 17 hyperthyroidism-to-ophthalmopathy patients. Study-level results and caveats: Most expanded thyroid clonotypes with a frequency above 0.001 also appeared in blood, which suggests that blood repertoires may reflect the immune response in the thyroid. In validation, the model predicted ophthalmopathy progression with nearly 71% sensitivity and roughly 72% specificity; some 13 predicted patients were CT-confirmed with GO in a median of around 6.5 months. No statistical method was used to set the sample size in advance, and the investigators knew which group each participant was assigned to. In cross-validation, the 13-signature model distinguished ophthalmopathy from stable hyperthyroidism with approximately 90% sensitivity and about 81% specificity, and in the test set the corresponding values were about 80% and 75%.

Hyperthyroidism was considered stable if no progression to ophthalmopathy occurred within 18 months of follow-up. The hyperthyroidism patients were 18 to 65 years old and newly diagnosed, with a disease duration of less than 2 months. Patients were excluded if they had other autoimmune diseases, uncontrolled infections, pregnancy or lactation. Clinical symptoms, serum thyroxine, TRAb, thyroid ultrasound and orbital computed tomography were used for diagnosis. Using Ficoll-Paque density gradient centrifugation, PBMCs were isolated from 8.5 to 10 ml of fresh peripheral blood. Total RNA was extracted with Trizol reagent and quality-checked on an Agilent 2100 Bioanalyzer. This clonotype was observed many times. Its antigen is currently not known. No clone much larger than this one lies a single base away; base qualities are absent. For repertoire sequencing, the TCR beta CDR3 regions were amplified from RNA transcripts. The first round of RT-PCR was done with HTBI primers and the Qiagen OneStep RT-PCR kit, and was followed by a second round of multiplex PCR, then size selection and purification. Libraries were sequenced on an Illumina HiSeq2000 using paired-end 100 bp reads. Turning to the authors' computational methods: SOAPnuke was used to process the reads, throwing out any read that had adapters, had uncalled bases, had a mean Phred below 15, or lacked an exact constant-primer or identifier match. High-quality paired reads were merged with COPE v1.2.5. Each unique nucleotide sequence was treated as a clonotype, and MiTCR v1.1 was used to align the clonotypes to the IMGT TRB V, D and J references. The analysis was limited to V-J combinations with a frequency above 0.0001, which together covered over 99% of the repertoires. For each V-J combination, a TCR clonal expansion and chaos score was defined as the ratio of F50 clonal expansion to chaos observed in the TCRdist matrix. Welch's t-statistics and random forest were used to narrow the features down to around 13 V-J combinations, which were then fed into a naive Bayes classifier. The similarity between thyroid and blood repertoires was quantified using the Morisita-Horn index. TCRdb took the public reads, trimmed them with fastp at Q25, ran MiXCR for clone calling and kept in-frame beta chains. Rows with a matching CDR3 protein are joined into one entry that keeps the most common DNA and genes. The V and J calls reflect TCRdb's pipeline rather than the authors' work. The table for this sample lists about 390,000 distinct CDR3 sequences; 15% of them were counted only once. The leading ten clones occupy around 7% of the sample.

V is cut back by 3 bases and J by 2 bases, with 8 bases in the junction unmatched. The germline V gene (reference sequence) gives CDR1 as GTSNPN and CDR2 as SVGIG. Including cysteine and phenylalanine, the CDR3 has 15 amino acids. The DNA shown is the 45-base CDR3, in frame from base 1. The chain couples TRBV30 to TRBJ2-7, and 9 junctional nucleotides match TRBD1. The receptor's source is a woman under 30 with stable Graves' hyperthyroidism. Donor details come from another sample of the same person, matched by shared clones. The specimen was peripheral blood. The CDR3 protein is CAWSQMGTGPYEQYF. The nucleotide sequence is TGTGCCTGGAGCCAAATGGGGACAGGGCCCTACGAGCAGTACTTC.